This T cell receptor beta chain came from a study of blood T cell repertoires in COVID-19. As for the study in general: Sites across the United States, Italy and Spain contributed samples from acute and convalescent COVID-19. Nucleic acid was either cDNA or gDNA, and it came from T cells, B-cell-depleted T cells, or PBMCs.

Trimming took 1 base from V and 2 from J, leaving 9 bases between them. Germline V gene sequence: CDR1 MGHRA, CDR2 YSYEKL. The CDR3 sequence is 14 residues long. Source study methods: From reference gene primer amplification, estimates of nucleated cell counts were derived. Generated by immunoSEQ multiplex PCR, the TCRdb table keeps only in-frame clones and is missing some. V and J calls and clone size are copied from that table; D and trimming were computed from the DNA. The table shows roughly 330,000 clones, with more than 80% occurring only once. Sequencing used peripheral blood. The receptor was isolated from a man younger than 35 who had recovered from COVID-19. This sequence joins TRBV4-1 and TRBJ2-7; tentatively, D is TRBD2 (5 bases). The CDR3 nucleotides read TGCGCCAGCAGCCAAGCGGGATCAACCTACGAGCAGTACTTC. Protein: CASSQAGSTYEQYF.